This T cell receptor (beta chain) comes out of a study of blood T cell repertoires in COVID-19. V lost 0 bases, J lost 4 bases, and 3 bases stayed unmatched. CDR3 size: 15 residues. Per the germline V gene, CDR1 is SGDLS and CDR2 is YYNGEE. Participants were aged roughly 18 to 90 years, lived in some 23 US areas, and enrolled virtually. Cohorts were assigned according to the clinical history that participants reported. Symptom resolution, clearance, or two negative PCRs marked donors in Cohort 3 as recovered. Libraries were prepared by immunoSEQ multiplex PCR; TCRdb keeps only in-frame clonotypes and omits some of them. Of fewer than 350,000 clones in the sample, roughly 90% were seen once.

The rearrangement links TRBV9 to TRBJ2-1, with TRBD2 matching over 8 bases. The TCR was taken from a man aged 55 to 70 who had recovered from COVID-19. The material sequenced was PBMCs or T cells enriched from blood (not recorded which). The CDR3 DNA follows: TGTGCCAGCAGCGTAGGTAGCGGGGTTTACAATGAGCAGTTCTTC. The encoded protein is CASSVGSGVYNEQFF.